These 32 T cell receptor beta chains originate from one sample sequenced in a study of cytomegalovirus exposure and HLA in healthy donors. In the PCR, 60 Vbeta and 13 Jbeta primers were used. Sequencing used immunoSEQ multiplex PCR; TCRdb keeps in-frame clones, though not all of them. The table lists roughly 190,000 clones, around three quarters of them singletons. Sequenced input: PBMCs. These receptor sequences come from a woman aged 50 to 65 in good health and CMV-seronegative.

The rearrangement links TRBV6-5 to TRBJ1-2; tentative D call: TRBD1 (5 bases). CDR3 size: 11 residues. Looked up from germline, CDR1 is MNHEY and CDR2 is SVGAGI. Trimming cost V 6 bases and J 8 bases, with 10 bases left between them. CDR3 DNA sequence: TGTGCCAGCAGGGCAGGGTGGGGCTACACCTTC. Amino acids: CASRAGWGYTF.

The rearrangement links TRBV7-2 to TRBJ2-5, with a tentative D call TRBD2 (6 bases). The CDR3 runs to 14 residues. V was shortened by 5 bases and J by 5 bases, with 15 bases between the two germline ends. Germline CDR1 SGHTA, CDR2 FQGNSA. The CDR3 region has the DNA TGTGCCAGCAGCCCCCCTCTAGCGTGGGAGACCCAGTACTTC. It is translated as CASSPPLAWETQYF.

V gene TRBV5-1 combines with J gene TRBJ2-1; the match to TRBD2 covers 8 bases. Germline values: CDR1 SGHRS, CDR2 YFSETQ. With V trimmed by 5 bases and J by 2 bases, 15 bases remained unmatched. This CDR3 contains 18 residues. In nucleotides, the CDR3 is TGCGCCAGCAGTCCCCCGGGGGGGCTAGCGCGCACCTACAATGAGCAGTTCTTC. Its protein is CASSPPGGLARTYNEQFF. The variable domain in full, with the rest retrieved from reference TRBV5-1 and TRBJ2-1, is KAGVTQTPRYLIKTRGQQVTLSCSPISGHRSVSWYQQTPGQGLQFLFEYFSETQRNKGNFPGRFSGRQFSNSRSEMNVSTLELGDSALYLCASSPPGGLARTYNEQFFGPGTRLTVL.

This chain uses TRBV9 with TRBJ1-2; D might be TRBD1 (5 bases). From germline, CDR1 is SGDLS and CDR2 YYNGEE. This CDR3 comprises 15 residues. V was cut by 0 bases and J by 7 bases, with 16 bases left in between. The CDR3 is CASSVEDGWRGGYTF. The CDR3 region has the DNA TGTGCCAGCAGCGTAGAGGATGGGTGGAGGGGTGGCTACACCTTC.

V is TRBV6-1 and J is TRBJ2-5; 9 positions match TRBD2. The J call is uncertain, as TRBJ2-7 better fits the DNA end. The germline gives CDR1 MNHNS, CDR2 SASEGT. The CDR3 consists of 14 residues. For the CDR3, the DNA is TGTGCCAGCAGTGAGGCGGGGGGGGTCTACGAGCAGTACTTC. This gives the protein CASSEAGGVYEQYF.

This clone has only one observation. The chain uses TRBV6-1 and TRBJ1-3; D call uncertain. Per germline, CDR1 MNHNS and CDR2 SASEGT. The CDR3 totals 13 residues. The germline V and J ends were trimmed by 6 bases and 2 bases, with 8 bases remaining between them. In DNA form, the CDR3 reads TGTGCCAGCAGAGGAGGCCCTGGAAACACCATATATTTT. Translating it yields CASRGGPGNTIYF.

The rearrangement uses TRBV18 and TRBJ2-7; D call uncertain. Germline V gene sequence: CDR1 KGHSH, CDR2 LQKENI. V was trimmed by 3 bases and J by 1 base, leaving 10 bases between them. This CDR3 region has 14 residues. The CDR3: CASSPTRASYEQYF. The CDR3 DNA follows: TGTGCCAGCTCACCCACTCGAGCTTCCTACGAGCAGTACTTC.

The chain combines TRBV5-6 with TRBJ2-3; D call uncertain. This CDR3 comprises 14 residues. V was trimmed by 0 bases and J by 1 base, leaving 6 bases between them. CDR1 is SGHDT and CDR2 is YYEEEE in the germline V gene. The CDR3 DNA sequence: TGTGCCAGCAGCTTGGAGCAGGGCACAGATACGCAGTATTTT. Encoded protein: CASSLEQGTDTQYF.

The J gene is TRBJ2-3, the V gene TRBV4-3, with a weak D call TRBD1 (5 bases). Looked up from germline, CDR1 is LGHNA and CDR2 is YSLEER. Trimming stripped 0 bases from V and 6 bases from J, with 13 bases between. The CDR3 contains 15 residues. CDR3 residues: CASSQDRTNSDTQYF. The CDR3 nucleotides are TGCGCCAGCAGCCAAGACAGGACAAATTCGGATACGCAGTATTTT.

This clone was found a few times. The CDR3 loop reads CASSLVTGDEQYF. CDR3 in DNA: TGTGCCAGCAGCTTGGTGACAGGGGACGAGCAGTACTTC. The J gene is TRBJ2-7, the V gene TRBV5-6; TRBD1 aligns across 8 bases. CDR3 length: 13 residues. V lost 0 bases and J lost 5; bases outside the gene matches: 1. The germline V gene encodes CDR1 SGHDT and CDR2 YYEEEE.

This clone was observed a handful of times. V usage is TRBV9 and J usage is TRBJ1-1; 10 nucleotides agree with TRBD1. The CDR3 consists of 16 residues. The J segment lost 5 bases and the V segment lost 3 bases, leaving 10 bases of the junction unmatched. The germline gives CDR1 SGDLS, CDR2 YYNGEE. CDR3 amino acids: CASSATTGGAGTEAFF. The CDR3 DNA sequence: TGTGCCAGCAGCGCCACGACAGGGGGCGCGGGGACTGAAGCTTTCTTT.

The rearrangement joins TRBV9 to TRBJ2-3; 8 bases fit TRBD1. Unmatched junction bases numbered 4, after V lost 6 bases and J lost 1 base. The CDR3 totals 14 residues. Looked up from germline, CDR1 is SGDLS and CDR2 is YYNGEE. CDR3 bases: TGTGCCAGCAACCCGGGACAGGGCACAGATACGCAGTATTTT. Encoded protein: CASNPGQGTDTQYF.

A remark on this clone: Other nucleotide sequences in the sample specify the same CDR3. The chain combines TRBV28 with TRBJ1-6, with 7 bases lining up with TRBD1. The CDR3 extends over 15 amino acids. The junction had 9 bases not matched to a gene; V was cut back by 6 bases and J by 7 bases. Germline V gene lookup returns CDR1 MDHEN and CDR2 SYDVKM. CDR3 in DNA: TGTGCCAGCAGGGGACAGCCCTTCGGAAATTCACCCCTCCACTTT. Amino acids: CASRGQPFGNSPLHF.

The rearrangement joins TRBV5-1 to TRBJ2-1; D perhaps matches TRBD1 (6 bases). CDR1 is SGHRS and CDR2 is YFSETQ in the germline V gene. V gave up 5 bases and J gave up 4 bases, with 16 bases separating them. The CDR3 is made up of 15 amino acids. The CDR3 DNA follows: TGCGCCAGCAGTCCCAGGGCAGGGGAGTACAATGAGCAGTTCTTC. Residues: CASSPRAGEYNEQFF.

The rearrangement joins TRBV6-5 to TRBJ1-2; perhaps TRBD1 as D (6 bases). CDR1 is MNHEY, CDR2 SVGAGI, per germline. V lost 2 bases to trimming and J lost 6 bases, with 16 bases between them. This CDR3 spans 15 amino acids. This chain's CDR3 is CASSYDPTGIHGYTF. CDR3 nucleotides: TGTGCCAGCAGTTACGATCCTACAGGGATCCATGGCTACACCTTC.

V and J are TRBV11-3 and TRBJ2-1, with D maybe TRBD2 (6 bases). The V and J ends lost 0 bases and 7 bases respectively, with 10 bases between them. This CDR3 has 14 residues. CDR1 SGHNT and CDR2 YENEEA come from the germline V gene. The DNA of the CDR3 is TGTGCCAGCAGCTTAGATAAAGGAGGGAATGAGCAGTTCTTC. It specifies CASSLDKGGNEQFF.

This clone has a single count. The chain joins TRBV6-1 to TRBJ1-3; no reliable D call. Germline CDR1 is MNHNS and CDR2 is SASEGT. The CDR3 runs 15 residues. Trimming pared 4 bases from V and 0 bases from J, leaving 10 bases between. The CDR3 here is CASSVPGLSGNTIYF. CDR3 bases: TGTGCCAGCAGTGTTCCAGGCCTCTCTGGAAACACCATATATTTT.

CDR3: CASSFVGQSGQPQHF. The CDR3 nucleotides are TGTGCCAGCAGCTTCGTCGGACAGTCGGGACAGCCCCAGCATTTT. V usage is TRBV7-9 and J usage is TRBJ1-5, with a tentative D call TRBD1 (6 bases). The CDR3 is made up of 15 amino acids. Germline CDR1 SEHNR, CDR2 FQNEAQ (reference sequence). V dropped 3 bases and J dropped 7 bases, with 16 bases sitting between them. The full variable domain, completed using reference TRBV7-9 and TRBJ1-5, is DTGVSQNPRHKITKRGQNVTFRCDPISEHNRLYWYRQTLGQGPEFLTYFQNEAQLEKSRLLSDRFSAERPKGSFSTLEIQRTEQGDSAMYLCASSFVGQSGQPQHFGDGTRLSIL.

This rearrangement joins TRBV6-1 to TRBJ1-2; D not resolved. Trimming removed 6 bases from V and 2 bases from J, with 10 bases in between. In germline, CDR1 is MNHNS, CDR2 SASEGT. This CDR3 is built from 13 residues. CDR3 loop: CASREQINYGYTF. The CDR3 DNA reads TGTGCCAGCAGAGAACAGATCAACTATGGCTACACCTTC.

This clone was detected only a few times. The chain uses TRBV7-2 and TRBJ2-7, with TRBD1 matching over 10 bases. From germline, CDR1 is SGHTA and CDR2 FQGNSA. The CDR3 contains 14 residues. The V gene end was trimmed by 5 bases and the J gene end by 6 bases; junction bases not matched to a gene: 7. As DNA, the CDR3 is TGTGCCAGCAGCCTTCGGGACAGGGGATCCGAGCAGTACTTC. Its protein is CASSLRDRGSEQYF.

This chain joins TRBV7-8 and TRBJ2-3; 10 positions agree with TRBD2. J gave up 0 bases and V 3 bases, and 3 bases lay outside the gene matches. Germline V gene sequence: CDR1 SGHVS, CDR2 FQNEAQ. The CDR3 loop spans 16 amino acids. CDR3 protein: CASSLERGGSTDTQYF. The CDR3 region has the DNA TGTGCCAGCAGCTTGGAGCGGGGGGGGAGCACAGATACGCAGTATTTT.

This sequence joins TRBV7-3 and TRBJ1-2; 10 bases agree with TRBD1. This CDR3 region has 16 residues. Germline trimming cut 0 bases from V and 7 bases from J; bases unmatched to any gene: 8. From germline, CDR1 is SGHTA and CDR2 FQGTGA. The CDR3 sequence: CASSLTGGTGDGGYTF. For the CDR3, the DNA is TGTGCCAGCAGCTTAACGGGGGGGACAGGGGACGGTGGCTACACCTTC.

The V and J genes are TRBV30 and TRBJ1-4, with TRBD1 matching 7 bases. This CDR3 contains 15 residues. V dropped 1 base and J dropped 8; count of bases not matched to a gene: 10. Germline V gene data show CDR1 as GTSNPN and CDR2 as SVGIG (reference sequence). CDR3 sequence reads: CAWSGSTGEVEKLFF. The CDR3 DNA is TGTGCCTGGAGTGGATCAACAGGGGAGGTAGAAAAACTGTTTTTT.

This clone was seen a single time. V and J are TRBV19 and TRBJ2-1; D not certain. V was pared by 3 bases and J by 8 bases, with 11 bases between. The CDR3 consists of 13 residues. Germline CDR1 reads LNHDA; CDR2 reads SQIVND (reference sequence). This CDR3 reads CASSIFSIDEQFF. The CDR3 DNA reads TGTGCCAGTAGTATTTTTAGCATCGATGAGCAGTTCTTC.

The chain joins TRBV28 to TRBJ1-2; the D gene is possibly TRBD1 (6 bases). The CDR3 is 15 amino acids. Germline V gene sequence: CDR1 MDHEN, CDR2 SYDVKM. Trimming removed 6 bases from V and 4 bases from J, with 18 bases in between. The CDR3 sequence: CASSVSRGLSYGYTF. The CDR3 DNA reads as TGTGCCAGCAGCGTTTCCAGGGGATTGAGCTATGGCTACACCTTC.

The gene calls are TRBV15 and TRBJ2-1; no firm D call. The CDR3 consists of 12 residues. V gave up 0 bases and J gave up 8 bases, with 5 bases separating them. Germline V CDR1 and CDR2: LNHNV, YYDKDF (reference sequence). CDR3 in amino acids: CATSRDEDEQFF. The DNA for the CDR3 is TGTGCCACCAGCAGAGATGAGGATGAGCAGTTCTTC.

The chain links TRBV28 to TRBJ1-5; no clear D. The ends were cut back, 8 bases at V and 4 bases at J, with 9 bases in the middle. The CDR3 is made up of 12 amino acids. Germline V gene data show CDR1 as MDHEN and CDR2 as SYDVKM. CDR3 sequence (DNA): TGTGCCAGCGGCGTCGGGAATCAGCCCCAGCATTTT. Translating gives CASGVGNQPQHF.

This clone was recorded only once. The V gene is TRBV4-1, the J gene TRBJ2-5; 8 bases fit TRBD1. Germline V gives CDR1 MGHRA, CDR2 YSYEKL. The V segment lost 0 bases and the J segment 2 bases; nucleotides outside the gene matches: 11. There are 18 residues in the CDR3. The CDR3 protein is CASSQDVGGRGPQETQYF. The CDR3 DNA is TGCGCCAGCAGCCAAGATGTGGGGGGCAGGGGGCCTCAAGAGACCCAGTACTTC.

This rearrangement joins TRBV11-3 to TRBJ2-3; TRBD1 is a possible D gene (6 bases). Germline lookup yields CDR1 SGHNT and CDR2 YENEEA. Trimming took off 2 bases at V and 4 bases at J, with 10 bases between the two ends. The CDR3 is 14 amino acids. The DNA of the CDR3 is TGTGCCAGCAGCTTACAGGGGCCCTCAGATACGCAGTATTTT. Its protein is CASSLQGPSDTQYF.

CDR3 protein: CASSGGGPSDEQFF. The CDR3 region has the DNA TGCGCCAGCAGTGGGGGGGGCCCCAGCGATGAGCAGTTCTTC. V and J are TRBV5-1 and TRBJ2-1, with a possible D match to TRBD2 (7 bases). Germline V gene data show CDR1 as SGHRS and CDR2 as YFSETQ. Trimming cost V 5 bases and J 8 bases, with 17 bases left between them. CDR3 length: 14 residues. The full variable domain, rest sourced from reference TRBV5-1 and TRBJ2-1, is KAGVTQTPRYLIKTRGQQVTLSCSPISGHRSVSWYQQTPGQGLQFLFEYFSETQRNKGNFPGRFSGRQFSNSRSEMNVSTLELGDSALYLCASSGGGPSDEQFFGPGTRLTVL.

This clone was observed a handful of times. V gene TRBV29-1 combines with J gene TRBJ2-7; the match to TRBD1 covers 8 bases. CDR3 size: 13 residues. The V gene end was trimmed by 1 base and the J gene end by 2 bases; junction bases not matched to a gene: 1. Looked up from germline, CDR1 is SQVTM and CDR2 is ANQGSEA. The CDR3 reads CSVEGDRTYEQYF. In nucleotides, the CDR3 is TGCAGCGTTGAAGGGGACAGGACCTACGAGCAGTACTTC.

The chain uses TRBV28 and TRBJ1-2, with TRBD1 identical over 8 bases. The CDR3 loop spans 14 amino acids. The V gene end was trimmed by 3 bases and the J gene end by 5 bases; junction bases not matched to a gene: 5. CDR1 is MDHEN and CDR2 is SYDVKM in the germline V gene. CDR3 DNA sequence: TGTGCCAGCAGTTTGCCAGGGGGCAAGTATGGCTACACCTTC. Protein: CASSLPGGKYGYTF.